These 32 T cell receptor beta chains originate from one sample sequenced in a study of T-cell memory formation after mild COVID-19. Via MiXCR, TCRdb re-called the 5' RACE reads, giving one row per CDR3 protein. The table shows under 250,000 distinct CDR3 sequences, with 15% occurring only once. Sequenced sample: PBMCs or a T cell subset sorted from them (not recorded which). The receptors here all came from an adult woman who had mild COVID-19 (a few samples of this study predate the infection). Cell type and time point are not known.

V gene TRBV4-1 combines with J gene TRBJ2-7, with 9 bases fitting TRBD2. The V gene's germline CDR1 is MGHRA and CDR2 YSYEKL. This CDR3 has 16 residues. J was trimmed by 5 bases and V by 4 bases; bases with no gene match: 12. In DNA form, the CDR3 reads TGCGCCAGCAGCCCTCCCGGCGGGGGGGTCCCCGACGAGCAGTACTTC. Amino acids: CASSPPGGGVPDEQYF.

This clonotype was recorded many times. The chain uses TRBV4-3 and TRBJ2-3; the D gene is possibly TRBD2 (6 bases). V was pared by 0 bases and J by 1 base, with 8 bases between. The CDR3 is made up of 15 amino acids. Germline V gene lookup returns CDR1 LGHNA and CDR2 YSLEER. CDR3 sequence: CASSQEASGTDTQYF. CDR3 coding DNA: TGCGCCAGCAGCCAAGAGGCTAGCGGCACAGATACGCAGTATTTT.

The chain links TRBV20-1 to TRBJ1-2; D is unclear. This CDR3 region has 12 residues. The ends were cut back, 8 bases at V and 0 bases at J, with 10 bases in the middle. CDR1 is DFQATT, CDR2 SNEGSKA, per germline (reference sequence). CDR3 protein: CSIPMANYGYTF. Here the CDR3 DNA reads TGCAGTATCCCGATGGCTAACTATGGCTACACCTTC.

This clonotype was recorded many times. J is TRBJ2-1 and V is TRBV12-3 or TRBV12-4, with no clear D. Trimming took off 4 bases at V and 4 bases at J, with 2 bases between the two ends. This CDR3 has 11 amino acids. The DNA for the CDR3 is TGTGCCAGCAGTTCGTACAATGAGCAGTTCTTC. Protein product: CASSSYNEQFF.

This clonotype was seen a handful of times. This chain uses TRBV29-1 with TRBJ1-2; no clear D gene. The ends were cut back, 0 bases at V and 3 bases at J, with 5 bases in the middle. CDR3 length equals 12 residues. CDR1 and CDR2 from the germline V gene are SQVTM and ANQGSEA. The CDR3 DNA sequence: TGCAGCGTTGAAGATAGGGACTATGGCTACACCTTC. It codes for CSVEDRDYGYTF.

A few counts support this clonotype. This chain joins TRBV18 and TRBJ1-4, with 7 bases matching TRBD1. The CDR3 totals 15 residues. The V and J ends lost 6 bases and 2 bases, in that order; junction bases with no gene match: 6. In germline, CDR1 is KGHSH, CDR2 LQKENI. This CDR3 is CASSPETGTNEKLFF. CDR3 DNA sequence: TGTGCCAGCTCGCCGGAGACAGGGACTAATGAAAAACTGTTTTTT.

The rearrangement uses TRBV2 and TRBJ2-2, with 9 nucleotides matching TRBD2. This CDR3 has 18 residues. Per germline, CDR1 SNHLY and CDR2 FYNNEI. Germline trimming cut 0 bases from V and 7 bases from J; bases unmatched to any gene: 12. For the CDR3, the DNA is TGTGCCAGCAGTGAAGCCCTCCGAGCGGGAGGAGGTATCGGGGAGCTGTTTTTT. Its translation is CASSEALRAGGGIGELFF.

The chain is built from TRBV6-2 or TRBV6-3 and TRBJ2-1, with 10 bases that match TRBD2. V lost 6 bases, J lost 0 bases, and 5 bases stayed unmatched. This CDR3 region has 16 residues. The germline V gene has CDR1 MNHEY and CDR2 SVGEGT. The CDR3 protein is CASSPSGSFSYNEQFF. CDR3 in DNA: TGTGCCAGCAGCCCTAGCGGGAGTTTCTCCTACAATGAGCAGTTCTTC.

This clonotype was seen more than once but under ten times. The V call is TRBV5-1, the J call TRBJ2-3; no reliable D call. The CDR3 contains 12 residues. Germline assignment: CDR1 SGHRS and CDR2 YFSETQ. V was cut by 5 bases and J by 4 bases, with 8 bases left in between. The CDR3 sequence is CASSSDADTQYF. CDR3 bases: TGCGCCAGCAGTTCGGACGCAGATACGCAGTATTTT.

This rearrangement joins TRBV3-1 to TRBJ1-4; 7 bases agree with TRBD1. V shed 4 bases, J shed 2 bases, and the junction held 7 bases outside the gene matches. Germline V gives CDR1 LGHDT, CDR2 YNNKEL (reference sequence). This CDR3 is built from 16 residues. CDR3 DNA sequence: TGTGCCAGCAGCCGTTTGACAGGGCTGACTAATGAAAAACTGTTTTTT. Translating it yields CASSRLTGLTNEKLFF.

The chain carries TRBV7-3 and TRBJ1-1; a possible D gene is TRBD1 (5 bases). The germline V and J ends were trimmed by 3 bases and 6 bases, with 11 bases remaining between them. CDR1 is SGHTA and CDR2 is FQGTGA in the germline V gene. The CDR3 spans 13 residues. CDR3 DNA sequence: TGTGCCAGCAGCTTTCAAGGGGTCGCTGAAGCTTTCTTT. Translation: CASSFQGVAEAFF. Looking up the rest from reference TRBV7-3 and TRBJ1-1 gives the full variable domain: GAGVSQTPSNKVTEKGKYVELRCDPISGHTALYWYRQSLGQGPEFLIYFQGTGAADDSGLPNDRFFAVRPEGSVSTLKIQRTERGDSAVYLCASSFQGVAEAFFGQGTRLTVV.

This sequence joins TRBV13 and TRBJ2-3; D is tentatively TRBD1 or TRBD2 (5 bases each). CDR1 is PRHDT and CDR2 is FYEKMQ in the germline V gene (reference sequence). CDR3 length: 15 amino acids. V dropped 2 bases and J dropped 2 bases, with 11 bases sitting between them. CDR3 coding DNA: TGTGCCAGCAGCTTAAACCGGGGACCCACAGATACGCAGTATTTT. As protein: CASSLNRGPTDTQYF.

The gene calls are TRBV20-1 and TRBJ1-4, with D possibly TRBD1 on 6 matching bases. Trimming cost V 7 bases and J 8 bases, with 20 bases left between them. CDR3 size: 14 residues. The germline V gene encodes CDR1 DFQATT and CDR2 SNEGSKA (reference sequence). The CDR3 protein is CSVPVRGVIEKLFF. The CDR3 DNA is TGCAGTGTCCCGGTTAGGGGGGTAATCGAAAAACTGTTTTTT.

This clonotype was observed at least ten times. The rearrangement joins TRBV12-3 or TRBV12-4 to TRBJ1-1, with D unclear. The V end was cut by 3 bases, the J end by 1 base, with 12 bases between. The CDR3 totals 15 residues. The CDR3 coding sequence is TGTGCCAGCAGTTTCTACCCGGTTTCGAACACTGAAGCTTTCTTT. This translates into CASSFYPVSNTEAFF.

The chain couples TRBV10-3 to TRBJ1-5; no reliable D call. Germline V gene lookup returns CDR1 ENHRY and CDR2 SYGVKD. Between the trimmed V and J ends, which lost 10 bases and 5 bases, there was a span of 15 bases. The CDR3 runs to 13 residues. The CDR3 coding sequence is TGTGCCACCGGAACCTATGTAGATCAGCCCCAGCATTTT. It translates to CATGTYVDQPQHF.

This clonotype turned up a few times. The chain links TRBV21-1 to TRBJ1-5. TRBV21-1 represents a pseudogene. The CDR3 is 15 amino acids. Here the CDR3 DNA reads TGTGCCAGCAGCAAACGGGGATATAGCAATCAGCCCCAGCATTTT. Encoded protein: CASSKRGYSNQPQHF.

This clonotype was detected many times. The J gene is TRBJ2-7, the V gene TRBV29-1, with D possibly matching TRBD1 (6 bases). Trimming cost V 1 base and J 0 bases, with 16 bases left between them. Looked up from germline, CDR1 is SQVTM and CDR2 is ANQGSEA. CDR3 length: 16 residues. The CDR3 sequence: CSVEGVSGQTSYEQYF. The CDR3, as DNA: TGCAGCGTTGAAGGGGTCTCTGGACAGACCTCCTACGAGCAGTACTTC.

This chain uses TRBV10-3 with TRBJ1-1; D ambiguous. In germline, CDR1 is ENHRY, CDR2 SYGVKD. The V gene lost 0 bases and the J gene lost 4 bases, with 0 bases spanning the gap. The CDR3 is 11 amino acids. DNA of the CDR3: TGTGCCATCAGTGAGTCCACTGAAGCTTTCTTT. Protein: CAISESTEAFF.

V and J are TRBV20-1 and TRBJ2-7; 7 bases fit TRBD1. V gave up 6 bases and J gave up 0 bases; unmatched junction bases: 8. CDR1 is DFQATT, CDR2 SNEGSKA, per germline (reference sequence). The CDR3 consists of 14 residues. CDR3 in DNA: TGCAGTGCCATGAGACAGGGTAACTCCTACGAGCAGTACTTC. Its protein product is CSAMRQGNSYEQYF.

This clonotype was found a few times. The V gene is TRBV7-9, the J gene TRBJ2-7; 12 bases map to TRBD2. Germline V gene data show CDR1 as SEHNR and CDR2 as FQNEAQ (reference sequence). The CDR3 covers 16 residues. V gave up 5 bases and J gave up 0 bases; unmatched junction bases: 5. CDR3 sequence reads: CASSTLTSGSSYEQYF. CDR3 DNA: TGTGCCAGCAGCACCCTGACTAGCGGGAGCTCCTACGAGCAGTACTTC.

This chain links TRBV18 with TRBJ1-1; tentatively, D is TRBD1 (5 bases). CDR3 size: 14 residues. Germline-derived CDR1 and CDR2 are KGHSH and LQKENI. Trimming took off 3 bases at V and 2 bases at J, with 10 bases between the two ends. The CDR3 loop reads CASSPVGGNTEAFF. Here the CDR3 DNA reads TGTGCCAGCTCACCGGTGGGGGGAAACACTGAAGCTTTCTTT.

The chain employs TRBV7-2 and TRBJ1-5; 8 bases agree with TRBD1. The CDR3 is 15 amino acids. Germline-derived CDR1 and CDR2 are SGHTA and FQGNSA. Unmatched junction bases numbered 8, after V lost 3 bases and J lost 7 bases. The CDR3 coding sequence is TGTGCCAGCAGCTTTGCTCAGGGGGCCGGACAGCCCCAGCATTTT. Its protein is CASSFAQGAGQPQHF.

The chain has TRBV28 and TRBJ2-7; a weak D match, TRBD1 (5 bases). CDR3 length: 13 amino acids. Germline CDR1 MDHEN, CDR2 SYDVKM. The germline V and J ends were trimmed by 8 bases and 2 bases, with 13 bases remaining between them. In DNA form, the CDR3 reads TGTGCCAGCGGGTCAGGGTCCCCCTACGAGCAGTACTTC. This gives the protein CASGSGSPYEQYF.

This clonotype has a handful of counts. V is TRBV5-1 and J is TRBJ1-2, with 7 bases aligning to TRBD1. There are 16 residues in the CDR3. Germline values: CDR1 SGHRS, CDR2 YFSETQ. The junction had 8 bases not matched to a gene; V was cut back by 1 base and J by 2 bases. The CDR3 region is CASSLRNRGPNYGYTF. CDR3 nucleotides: TGCGCCAGCAGCTTGAGAAACAGGGGCCCAAACTATGGCTACACCTTC.

The CDR3 coding sequence is TGTGCCAGCAGGCGTTCCAGCGGGAGGGGGTACGAGCAGTACTTC. Residues: CASRRSSGRGYEQYF. The V gene is TRBV6-6, the J gene TRBJ2-7; 10 nucleotides line up with TRBD2. Germline V gives CDR1 MNHNY, CDR2 SVGAGI (reference sequence). The CDR3 sequence is 15 residues long. V lost 6 bases and J lost 4; bases outside the gene matches: 9.

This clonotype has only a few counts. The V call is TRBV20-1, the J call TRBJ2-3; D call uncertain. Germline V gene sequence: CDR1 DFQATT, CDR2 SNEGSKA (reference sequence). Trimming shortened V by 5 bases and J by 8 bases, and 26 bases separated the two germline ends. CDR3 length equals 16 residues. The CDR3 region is CSAPIESRAVTGTQYF. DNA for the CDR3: TGCAGTGCTCCGATAGAGTCCCGGGCCGTGACGGGTACGCAGTATTTT.

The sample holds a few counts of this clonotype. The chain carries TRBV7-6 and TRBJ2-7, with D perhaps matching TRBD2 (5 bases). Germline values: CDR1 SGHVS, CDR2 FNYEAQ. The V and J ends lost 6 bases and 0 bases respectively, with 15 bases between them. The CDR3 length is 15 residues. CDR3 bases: TGTGCCAGCAGAGAGAGCGCAAGCGGCTCCTACGAGCAGTACTTC. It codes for CASRESASGSYEQYF.

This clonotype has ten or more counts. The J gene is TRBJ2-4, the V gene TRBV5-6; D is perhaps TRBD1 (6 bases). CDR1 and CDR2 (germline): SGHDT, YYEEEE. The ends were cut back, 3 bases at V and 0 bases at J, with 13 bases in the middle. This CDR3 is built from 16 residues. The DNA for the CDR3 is TGTGCCAGCAGCTACAGGACAGTACTAGCCAAAAACATTCAGTACTTC. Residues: CASSYRTVLAKNIQYF.

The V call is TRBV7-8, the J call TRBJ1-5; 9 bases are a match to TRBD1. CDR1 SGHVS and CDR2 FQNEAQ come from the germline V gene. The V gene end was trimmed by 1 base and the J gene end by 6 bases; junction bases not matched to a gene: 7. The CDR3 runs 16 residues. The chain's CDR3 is CASSLVGTGWVQPQHF. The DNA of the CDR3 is TGTGCCAGCAGCTTAGTGGGGACAGGGTGGGTTCAGCCCCAGCATTTT. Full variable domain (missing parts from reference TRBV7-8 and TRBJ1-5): GAGVSQSPRYKVAKRGQDVALRCDPISGHVSLFWYQQALGQGPEFLTYFQNEAQLDKSGLPSDRFFAERPEGSVSTLKIQRTQQEDSAVYLCASSLVGTGWVQPQHFGDGTRLSIL.

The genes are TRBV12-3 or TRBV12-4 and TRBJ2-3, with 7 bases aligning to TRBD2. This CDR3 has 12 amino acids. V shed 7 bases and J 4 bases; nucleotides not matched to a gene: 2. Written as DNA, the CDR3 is TGTGCCAGCACCCGGGGGGCAGATACGCAGTATTTT. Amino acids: CASTRGADTQYF.

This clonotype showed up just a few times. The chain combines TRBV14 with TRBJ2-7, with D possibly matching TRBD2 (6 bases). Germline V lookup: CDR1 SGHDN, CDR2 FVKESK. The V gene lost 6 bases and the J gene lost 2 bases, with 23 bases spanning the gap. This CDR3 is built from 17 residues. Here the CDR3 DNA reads TGTGCCAGCAGTCCTCGGGACTTACGAAGACGTCCCTACGAGCAGTACTTC. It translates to CASSPRDLRRRPYEQYF.

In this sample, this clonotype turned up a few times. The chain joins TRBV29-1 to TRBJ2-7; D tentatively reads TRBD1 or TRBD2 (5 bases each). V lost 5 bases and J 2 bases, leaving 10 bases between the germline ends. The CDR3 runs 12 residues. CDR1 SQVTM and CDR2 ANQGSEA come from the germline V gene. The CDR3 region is CSVKGPTYEQYF. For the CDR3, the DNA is TGCAGCGTTAAGGGACCGACCTACGAGCAGTACTTC.